Listed below are T cell receptor beta chains from one sample, sequenced in a study of T cell responses to AZD1222 COVID-19 vaccine. The data were produced by immunoSEQ multiplex PCR, yet TCRdb's version contains in-frame clones alone and is incomplete. The sample yields 85,000 to 130,000 clones, approximately 88% seen once. Sequences were derived from peripheral blood, sampled on day 0 of AZD1222 vaccination. Receptor source: an adult in good health. The conserved cysteine and the conserved F or W are not part of the CDR3 here. The D gene is left open where the match is weak. The listing skips clone size in some rows; elsewhere it reads once, few, many or a size class.

TRBV4-3	TRBD2	TRBJ2-1	once	ASSQGTPLADSYNEQF
TRBV12-3/TRBV12-4	-	TRBJ2-5	-	ASKGLKETQY
TRBV9	-	TRBJ2-7	-	ASSVVGGSEQY
TRBV24-1	-	TRBJ1-4	-	ATSDGGEGNEKLF
TRBV12-3/TRBV12-4	-	TRBJ1-3	-	ASTQWGNTIY
TRBV7-6	-	TRBJ2-1	-	ASSALSHPTYNEQF
TRBV28	-	TRBJ1-1	-	ASTPAGLYTEAF
TRBV27	-	TRBJ2-5	-	ASSLSYRAVETQY
TRBV30	TRBD1	TRBJ1-2	-	AWSVQGGANYGYT
TRBV28	TRBD2	TRBJ2-7	-	ASRLSKGLAGVGEQY
TRBV3-1/TRBV3-2	-	TRBJ1-4	-	ASSQDLGTRKLF
TRBV9	-	TRBJ2-7	-	ASSVDLATYEQY
TRBV6-5	-	TRBJ2-7	-	ASSPSLYEQY
TRBV9	-	TRBJ2-5	-	ASSVQAQETQY
TRBV7-2	-	TRBJ2-7	-	ASSFQGEIPYEQY
TRBV27	-	TRBJ1-5	-	ASSLMGINNQPQH
TRBV14	-	TRBJ1-2	-	ASSQARTEGYT
TRBV3-1/TRBV3-2	-	TRBJ2-7	-	ASSQNPLRSYEQY
TRBV18	-	TRBJ2-7	-	ASSPRTSSYEQY
TRBV15	-	TRBJ1-1	-	ATSRDGTNTEAF
TRBV27	-	TRBJ1-5	-	ASSLSWVSNQPQH
TRBV6-2/TRBV6-3	TRBD1	TRBJ2-5	-	ASSVRTGLETQY
TRBV11-2	-	TRBJ1-2	-	ASSPRGVGYGYT
TRBV5-4	TRBD2	TRBJ2-1	-	ASRGPTSGAGNEQF
TRBV4-2	-	TRBJ2-5	-	ASSPGDGSPETQY
TRBV6-5	-	TRBJ1-5	-	ASKPQSVLNQPQH
TRBV13	TRBD1	TRBJ1-6	-	ASSLGGQGYNSPLH
TRBV10-3	TRBD1	TRBJ1-4	-	AISPTGGGEKLF
TRBV28	TRBD2	TRBJ2-7	-	ASSSLAVVTYEQY
TRBV5-1	TRBD2	TRBJ2-7	-	ASSLAGGSHEQY
TRBV9	-	TRBJ1-1	-	ASSVDLRGTEAF
TRBV11-2	-	TRBJ2-3	-	ASSLQLSTDTQY
TRBV19	-	TRBJ2-7	-	ASSAYLHYEQY
TRBV18	-	TRBJ1-2	once	ASSPIESYGYT
TRBV29-1	TRBD2	TRBJ2-7	-	SVALRLAQYEQY
TRBV4-2	-	TRBJ1-3	-	ASSQAGSSGNTIY
TRBV25-1	TRBD1	TRBJ1-2	-	ASEGTGPGGYT
TRBV6-5	-	TRBJ2-7	-	ASSYSWSSYEQY
TRBV4-3	TRBD1	TRBJ2-2	-	ASSQEGTGRHGELF